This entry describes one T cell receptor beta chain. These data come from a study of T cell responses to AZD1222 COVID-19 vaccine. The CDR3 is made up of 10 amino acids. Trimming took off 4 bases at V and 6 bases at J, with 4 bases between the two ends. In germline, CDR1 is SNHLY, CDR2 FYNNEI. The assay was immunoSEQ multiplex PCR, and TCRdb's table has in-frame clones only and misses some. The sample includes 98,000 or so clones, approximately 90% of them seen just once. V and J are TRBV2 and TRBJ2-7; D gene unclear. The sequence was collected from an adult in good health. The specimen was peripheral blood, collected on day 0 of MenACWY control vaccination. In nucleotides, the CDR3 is TGTGCCAGCAGTGGCCCCGAGCAGTACTTC. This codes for CASSGPEQYF.